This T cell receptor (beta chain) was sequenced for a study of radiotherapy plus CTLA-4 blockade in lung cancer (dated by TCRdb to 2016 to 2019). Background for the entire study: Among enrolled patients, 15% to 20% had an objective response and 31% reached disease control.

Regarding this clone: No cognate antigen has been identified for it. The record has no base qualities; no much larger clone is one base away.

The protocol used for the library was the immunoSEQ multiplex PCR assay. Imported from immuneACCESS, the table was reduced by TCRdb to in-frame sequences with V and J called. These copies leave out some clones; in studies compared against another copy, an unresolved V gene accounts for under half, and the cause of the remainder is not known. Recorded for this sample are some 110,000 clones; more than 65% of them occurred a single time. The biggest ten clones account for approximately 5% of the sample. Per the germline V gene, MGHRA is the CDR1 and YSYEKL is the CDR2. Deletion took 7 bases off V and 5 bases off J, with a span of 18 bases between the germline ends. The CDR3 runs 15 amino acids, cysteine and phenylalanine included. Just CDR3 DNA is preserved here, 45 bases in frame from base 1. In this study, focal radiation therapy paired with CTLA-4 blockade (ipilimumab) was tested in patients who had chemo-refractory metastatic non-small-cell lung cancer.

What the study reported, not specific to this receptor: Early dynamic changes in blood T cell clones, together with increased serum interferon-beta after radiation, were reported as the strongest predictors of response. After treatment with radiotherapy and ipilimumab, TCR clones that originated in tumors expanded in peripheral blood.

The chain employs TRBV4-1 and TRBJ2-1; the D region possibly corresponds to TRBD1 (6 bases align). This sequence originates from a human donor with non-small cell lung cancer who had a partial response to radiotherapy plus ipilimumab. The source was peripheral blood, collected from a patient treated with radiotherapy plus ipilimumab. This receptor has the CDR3 CASTIEMWDNNEQFF. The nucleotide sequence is TGCGCCAGCACCATTGAGATGTGGGACAACAATGAGCAGTTCTTC.